This T cell receptor (beta chain) was observed in a study of OX40 agonist ivuxolimab in advanced cancers. Patients who had autoimmune disease history or got systemic immunosuppression were left out. A remark on this clone: What it binds is not known.

Overall study findings and caveats: At 0.1-3.0 mg/kg, partial responders had clonal expansion among the lowest observed. Low normalized clonal expansion also occurred in some nonresponding patients. Clonal expansion from baseline to week 6 occurred in both CD4+ and CD8+ T cells.

The CDR3 runs 16 residues. V shed 4 bases and J 2 bases; nucleotides not matched to a gene: 9. Germline-derived CDR1 and CDR2 are SNHLY and FYNNEI. The method was immunoSEQ multiplex PCR; TCRdb's version includes in-frame clones alone and lacks a portion of them. Of under 75,000 clones listed, 85% to 90% are singletons. The sample in question was CD4+ or CD8+ T cells sorted from blood, obtained in a trial of the OX40 agonist ivuxolimab. This chain connects TRBV2 to TRBJ2-3, with 7 bases that match TRBD2. The sequence came from an adult with an advanced solid tumor such as melanoma, head and neck, liver or kidney cancer. The CDR3 DNA reads as TGTGCCAGCAGTGGTGGTAGCGGGCAACACACAGATACGCAGTATTTT. Its translation: CASSGGSGQHTDTQYF.